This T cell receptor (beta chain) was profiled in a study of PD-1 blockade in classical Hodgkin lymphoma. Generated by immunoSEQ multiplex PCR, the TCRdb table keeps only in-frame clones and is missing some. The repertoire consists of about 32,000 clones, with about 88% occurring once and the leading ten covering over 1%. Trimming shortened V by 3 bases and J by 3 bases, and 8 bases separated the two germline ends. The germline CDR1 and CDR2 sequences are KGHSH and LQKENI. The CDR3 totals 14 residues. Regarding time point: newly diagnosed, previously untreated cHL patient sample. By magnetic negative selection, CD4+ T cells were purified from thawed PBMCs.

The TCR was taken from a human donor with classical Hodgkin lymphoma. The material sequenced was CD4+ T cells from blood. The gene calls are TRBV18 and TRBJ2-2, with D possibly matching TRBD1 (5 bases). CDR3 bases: TGTGCCAGCTCACCCGACAGATACACCGGGGAGCTGTTTTTT. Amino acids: CASSPDRYTGELFF.